This TCR beta chain was obtained from a study of T-cell memory formation after mild COVID-19. Using its own MiXCR run on the 5' RACE reads, TCRdb lists one record per CDR3 protein. The sample includes about 140,000 distinct CDR3 sequences, 11% to 15% of them seen just once. Germline values: CDR1 SEHNR, CDR2 FQNEAQ (reference sequence). The CDR3 contains 14 residues. V was cut by 4 bases and J by 1 base, with 11 bases left in between. This clonotype came up a few times. As yet, its antigen is unknown. General study findings and limits: Shrinking CD4+ clones resided mostly in CM and EM, and CD8+ ones in EMRA. Later expanders leaned CD4+, whereas clones that contracted between day 15 and 85 were balanced CD4/CD8.

The sample was PBMCs or a T cell subset sorted from them (not recorded which). V gene TRBV7-9 combines with J gene TRBJ2-7; D uncertain. The TCR sequence derives from an adult woman who had mild COVID-19 (a few samples of this study predate the infection). Cell type and time point are not known. CDR3 bases: TGTGCCAGCAGCTCCAGCGCTAGATCCTACGAGCAGTACTTC. It encodes CASSSSARSYEQYF.